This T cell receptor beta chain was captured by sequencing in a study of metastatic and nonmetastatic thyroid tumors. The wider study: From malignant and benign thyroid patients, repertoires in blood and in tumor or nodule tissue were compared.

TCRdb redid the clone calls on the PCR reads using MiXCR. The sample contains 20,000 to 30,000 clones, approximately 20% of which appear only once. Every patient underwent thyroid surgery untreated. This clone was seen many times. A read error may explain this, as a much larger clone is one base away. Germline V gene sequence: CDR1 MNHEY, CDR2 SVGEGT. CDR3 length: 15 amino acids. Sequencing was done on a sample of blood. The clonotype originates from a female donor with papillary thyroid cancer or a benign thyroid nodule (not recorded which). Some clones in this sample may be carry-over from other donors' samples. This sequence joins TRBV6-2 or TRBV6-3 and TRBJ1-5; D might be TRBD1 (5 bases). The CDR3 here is CGSSWGTDSNQPQHF. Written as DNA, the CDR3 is TGTGGCAGCAGTTGGGGGACGGATAGCAATCAGCCCCAGCATTTT.